This TCR beta chain is from a study of beta chain features in type 1 diabetes. Regarding the study as a whole: Within patients, naive, central memory and Treg TCRB repertoires seemed more similar than within healthy donors. VDJ junctions in type 1 diabetes patients carried more deletions and fewer insertions. Shorter TCRB CDR3s, moderately but significantly so, marked every one of the four CD4+ subsets in Type 1 diabetes patients.

Comments on this clone: Its matching antigen is unknown.

The study reverse transcribed the entire isolated RNA, so it sequenced expressed TCRB transcripts. Some clones are missing from TCRdb's copy, which holds only in-frame ones; the method was immunoSEQ multiplex PCR. The profile shows about 280,000 clones, about 15% of them singletons. Germline CDR1 and CDR2: SGHVS and FQNEAQ. This CDR3 contains 13 residues. Unmatched junction bases numbered 5, after V lost 6 bases and J lost 7 bases. The specimen sequenced was naive CD4+ T cells from blood. The genes are TRBV7-8 and TRBJ1-1; 10 bases are a match to TRBD1. The sequence came from a man between 18 and 29 years old with type 1 diabetes. The CDR3 is CASRTGTGVEAFF. The CDR3 nucleotides are TGTGCCAGCAGAACCGGGACAGGGGTTGAAGCTTTCTTT.